Shown below are 15 T cell receptor beta chains from a single sample sequenced in a study of blood T cell repertoires in COVID-19. Only in-frame clones appear in the TCRdb table, and some are missing; sequencing was by immunoSEQ multiplex PCR. The data contain fewer than 300,000 clones, 84% of them seen just once; the ten biggest clones take up 8% to 9.5%. The sample was peripheral blood. Source of these receptors: a human donor in a cohort sampled during active COVID-19.

A single count supports this clone. The chain links TRBV19 to TRBJ1-1; TRBD1 matches at 8 bases. The V and J ends lost 9 bases and 4 bases, in that order; junction bases with no gene match: 10. CDR1 is LNHDA, CDR2 SQIVND, per germline (reference sequence). The CDR3 runs 14 residues. CDR3 coding DNA: TGTGCCAGCTCCGCACAGGGGGTCGGCACTGAAGCTTTCTTT. Translated, it gives CASSAQGVGTEAFF.

V is TRBV27 and J is TRBJ1-2, with 8 nucleotides matching TRBD1. The CDR3 is 14 amino acids. The V segment lost 2 bases and the J segment 4 bases; nucleotides outside the gene matches: 3. Per the germline V gene, CDR1 is MNHEY and CDR2 is SMNVEV (reference sequence). CDR3 in amino acids: CASSLTGGIYGYTF. The CDR3 nucleotides are TGTGCCAGCAGTTTAACAGGGGGAATCTATGGCTACACCTTC.

The chain combines TRBV4-3 with TRBJ2-7; 7 positions agree with TRBD1. V lost 1 base to trimming and J lost 4 bases; unmatched junction nucleotides: 7. There are 15 residues in the CDR3. Germline CDR1 reads LGHNA; CDR2 reads YSLEER. In DNA form, the CDR3 reads TGCGCCAGCAGCCAAGCCTGGGACAGCAATTACGAGCAGTACTTC. Its translation: CASSQAWDSNYEQYF.

CDR3 protein: CASSPTGDGRGYEQYF. The DNA for the CDR3 is TGTGCCAGCAGCCCCACAGGGGACGGGAGGGGCTACGAGCAGTACTTC. The J gene is TRBJ2-7, the V gene TRBV6-6; D is possibly TRBD2 (8 bases). The CDR3 has 16 residues. Germline values: CDR1 MNHNY, CDR2 SVGAGI (reference sequence). Trimming cost V 6 bases and J 3 bases, with 21 bases left between them.

The V and J genes are TRBV27 and TRBJ2-3; D is ambiguous. CDR3 size: 14 residues. The germline V and J ends were trimmed by 10 bases and 0 bases, with 14 bases remaining between them. Germline V CDR1 and CDR2: MNHEY, SMNVEV (reference sequence). In DNA form, the CDR3 reads TGTGCCACCTCCAGGCAGCCTAGCACAGATACGCAGTATTTT. Its protein is CATSRQPSTDTQYF.

The chain combines TRBV9 with TRBJ1-1; TRBD1 is a possible D gene (5 bases). The CDR3 loop spans 14 amino acids. Germline CDR1 and CDR2: SGDLS and YYNGEE. V lost 0 bases and J lost 11, with 17 bases in between. The CDR3 bases are TGTGCCAGCAGCGTAGTAGGTGGGGGAGGGCCCGCTTTCTTT. This sequence encodes CASSVVGGGGPAFF. Variable domain in full (rest from reference TRBV9 and TRBJ1-1): DSGVTQTPKHLITATGQRVTLRCSPRSGDLSVYWYQQSLDQGLQFLIQYYNGEERAKGNILERFSAQQFPDLHSELNLSSLELGDSALYFCASSVVGGGGPAFFGQGTRLTVV.

J is TRBJ2-7 and V is TRBV27; the D gene is possibly TRBD1 (5 bases). The germline V and J ends were trimmed by 4 bases and 6 bases, with 16 bases remaining between them. From germline, CDR1 is MNHEY and CDR2 SMNVEV (reference sequence). CDR3 length: 14 residues. This chain's CDR3 is CASSSIDGAPEQYF. CDR3 DNA: TGTGCCAGCAGTTCAATCGATGGGGCCCCCGAGCAGTACTTC.

The chain carries TRBV4-2 and TRBJ1-4; D possibly corresponds to TRBD1 (6 bases). The CDR3 spans 16 residues. Germline-derived CDR1 and CDR2 are LGHNA and YNFKEQ. V lost 4 bases to trimming and J lost 0 bases, with 12 bases between them. The CDR3 DNA sequence: TGTGCCAGCAGCCCAGGGGAGTCTGCAACTAATGAAAAACTGTTTTTT. Translated: CASSPGESATNEKLFF.

The chain has TRBV19 and TRBJ2-7; 7 nucleotides match TRBD2. Per the germline V gene, CDR1 is LNHDA and CDR2 is SQIVND (reference sequence). The CDR3 covers 15 residues. Trimming at V came to 2 bases and at J to 3 bases, leaving 7 bases not matched to a gene. As DNA, the CDR3 is TGTGCCAGTAGTATATCAAGCGGGACTGTCTACGAGCAGTACTTC. This translates into CASSISSGTVYEQYF.

The CDR3 region is CASRSGQVRGEAFF. The CDR3, as DNA: TGCGCCAGCAGGTCGGGACAGGTAAGGGGTGAAGCTTTCTTT. The chain uses TRBV5-1 and TRBJ1-1, with 8 bases lining up with TRBD1. CDR3 size: 14 residues. CDR1 SGHRS and CDR2 YFSETQ come from the germline V gene. V was pared by 5 bases and J by 7 bases, with 10 bases of the junction left unmatched.

This sequence joins TRBV12-3 or TRBV12-4 and TRBJ2-7, with TRBD2 matching 9 bases. This CDR3 has 12 amino acids. Trimming at V came to 3 bases and at J to 7 bases, leaving 1 base not matched to a gene. The CDR3 sequence: CASSFAGGEQYF. Here the CDR3 DNA reads TGTGCCAGCAGTTTCGCGGGAGGGGAGCAGTACTTC.

This chain joins TRBV5-1 and TRBJ2-6; no definite D call. The CDR3 runs 18 residues. Trimming stripped 4 bases from V and 0 bases from J, with 17 bases between. CDR1 and CDR2 (germline): SGHRS, YFSETQ. The DNA of the CDR3 is TGCGCCAGCAGCCCCTTTCAGGCTCCCCACTCTGGGGCCAACGTCCTGACTTTC. It codes for CASSPFQAPHSGANVLTF.

This clone was detected a few times. The rearrangement links TRBV25-1 to TRBJ2-5, with 7 bases lining up with TRBD2. CDR3 length: 15 residues. The junction had 6 bases not matched to a gene; V was cut back by 4 bases and J by 1 base. The germline gives CDR1 MGHDK, CDR2 SYGVNS. Written as DNA, the CDR3 is TGTGCCAGCAGTGGCCCCCGGGGGGTCCAAGAGACCCAGTACTTC. It encodes CASSGPRGVQETQYF.

The genes are TRBV28 and TRBJ1-6; 10 bases line up with TRBD1. The length of the CDR3 is 16 residues. CDR1 MDHEN and CDR2 SYDVKM come from the germline V gene. After removal of 6 bases from V and 6 bases from J, the junction contained 8 bases not matched to a gene. In nucleotides, the CDR3 is TGTGCCAGCAGCCAATCGACAGGGGGCCGTAATTCACCCCTCCACTTT. It is translated as CASSQSTGGRNSPLHF.

The rearrangement uses TRBV5-6 and TRBJ2-7, with 8 bases lining up with TRBD1. This CDR3 contains 13 residues. V was pared by 5 bases and J by 3 bases, with 4 bases of the junction left unmatched. Germline CDR1 is SGHDT and CDR2 is YYEEEE. As DNA, the CDR3 is TGTGCCAGCAGATTGACAGGGGACTACGAGCAGTACTTC. This encodes CASRLTGDYEQYF.